What follows are 30 T cell receptor beta chains derived from one specimen sequenced in a study of Graves' ophthalmopathy and Graves' hyperthyroidism. Amplified TCR beta CDR3 regions were obtained using RNA transcripts as template. Second-round multiplex PCR followed a first-round RT-PCR using HTBI primers. In TCRdb, the multiplex PCR reads were re-called with MiXCR into one record per CDR3 protein. The sample contains around 660,000 distinct CDR3 sequences, under 50% of which appear only once. Sequencing was done on a sample of peripheral blood. These receptors were collected from an adult man with Graves' ophthalmopathy.

This clonotype was counted between two and nine times. This chain connects TRBV3-1 to TRBJ2-7; D might be TRBD1 or TRBD2, each matching 5 bases. The CDR3 runs to 14 residues. V lost 4 bases and J lost 5, with 15 bases in between. CDR1 and CDR2 from the germline V gene are LGHDT and YNNKEL (reference sequence). Here the CDR3 DNA reads TGTGCCAGCAGCCGCCTGGGGGTGGTACACGAGCAGTACTTC. Its protein is CASSRLGVVHEQYF.

V gene TRBV19 combines with J gene TRBJ1-5, with a tentative D call TRBD1 (6 bases). The CDR3 loop spans 14 amino acids. Trimming pared 7 bases from V and 11 bases from J, leaving 21 bases between. Germline values: CDR1 LNHDA, CDR2 SQIVND (reference sequence). CDR3 sequence: CASKTTGTRGAQHF. For the CDR3, the DNA is TGTGCCAGTAAAACGACCGGGACAAGGGGGGCCCAGCATTTT.

The chain joins TRBV6-6 to TRBJ2-7; possibly TRBD2 for D (6 bases). Deletions cut 7 bases from V and 2 bases from J, with 12 bases between. Germline-derived CDR1 and CDR2 are MNHNY and SVGAGI (reference sequence). The CDR3 spans 13 residues. CDR3: CASTGGIPYEQYF. DNA for the CDR3: TGTGCCAGCACTGGGGGGATCCCCTACGAGCAGTACTTC.

The chain couples TRBV6-5 to TRBJ2-7, with a weak D call TRBD1 (5 bases). V dropped 3 bases and J dropped 0 bases, with 9 bases sitting between them. CDR1 is MNHEY, CDR2 SVGAGI, per germline. This CDR3 spans 14 amino acids. CDR3 sequence (DNA): TGTGCCAGCAGTTATACAGGCTCCTCCTACGAGCAGTACTTC. Protein product: CASSYTGSSYEQYF.

This clonotype was found many times. The chain is built from TRBV6-5 and TRBJ1-4; D may be TRBD1 (5 bases). This CDR3 spans 12 amino acids. From germline, CDR1 is MNHEY and CDR2 SVGAGI. V was pared by 7 bases and J by 8 bases, with 11 bases between. The CDR3 here is CASMSGGEKLFF. Written as DNA, the CDR3 is TGTGCCAGCATGTCTGGGGGGGAAAAACTGTTTTTT.

A note on this clonotype: A far larger clone is one base from this, pointing to a likely read error. V gene TRBV14 combines with J gene TRBJ2-7; TRBD1 matches 7 bases. Germline lookup yields CDR1 SGHDN and CDR2 FVKESK. The CDR3 extends over 13 amino acids. CDR3 in amino acids: CAGSPGQTYEQYF. CDR3 nucleotides: TGTGCCGGCAGCCCGGGACAGACCTACGAGCAGTACTTC.

The chain employs TRBV10-3 and TRBJ2-7; weak D call: TRBD2 (5 bases). With 10 bases removed from V and 3 bases from J, the gap between germline ends came to 22 bases. This CDR3 has 15 amino acids. From germline, CDR1 is ENHRY and CDR2 SYGVKD. The CDR3 DNA follows: TGTGCCAGCTCTCCATTCGGAGGCGAGGGCTACGAGCAGTACTTC. The encoded protein is CASSPFGGEGYEQYF.

The table lists this clonotype with a count of one. The chain employs TRBV7-2 and TRBJ2-2, with TRBD2 matching over 15 bases. The CDR3 is 18 residues long. V lost 5 bases, J lost 1 base, and 5 bases stayed unmatched. Germline CDR1 SGHTA, CDR2 FQGNSA. The CDR3 nucleotides read TGTGCCAGCAGCCTGGGACTAGCGGGAGGCGGGAACACCGGGGAGCTGTTTTTT. It translates to CASSLGLAGGGNTGELFF.

This clonotype was counted at least ten times. V is TRBV4-3 and J is TRBJ2-5, with D maybe TRBD2 (5 bases). CDR3 size: 15 residues. Germline assignment: CDR1 LGHNA and CDR2 YSLEER. Trimming took 1 base from V and 2 from J, leaving 11 bases between them. CDR3 coding DNA: TGCGCCAGCAGCCAAGCCCGGGGTCGGCAAGAGACCCAGTACTTC. Its protein product is CASSQARGRQETQYF.

This clonotype showed up many times. The chain combines TRBV19 with TRBJ1-2; D is unclear. The V end was cut by 4 bases, the J end by 4 bases, with 10 bases between. The CDR3 is 13 amino acids. Germline V gene sequence: CDR1 LNHDA, CDR2 SQIVND (reference sequence). As DNA, the CDR3 is TGTGCCAGTAGTAAGGAGCTGGGCTATGGCTACACCTTC. The encoded protein is CASSKELGYGYTF.

This clonotype has more than one count but fewer than ten. This chain links TRBV12-3 or TRBV12-4 with TRBJ1-6; tentatively, D is TRBD1 (5 bases). The CDR3 length is 14 residues. Trimming pared 6 bases from V and 5 bases from J, leaving 11 bases between. In nucleotides, the CDR3 is TGTGCCAGCAGCCAGGGCCGCGATAATTCACCCCTCCACTTT. Protein sequence: CASSQGRDNSPLHF.

This chain joins TRBV7-9 and TRBJ1-1; TRBD1 might be the D (5 bases). This CDR3 region has 13 residues. Germline V gives CDR1 SEHNR, CDR2 FQNEAQ (reference sequence). The CDR3 region has the DNA TGTGCTAGAGCTATAACAGGGAACACTGAAGCTTTCTTT. Amino acid sequence: CARAITGNTEAFF.

This clonotype was seen a single time. The chain is built from TRBV10-3 and TRBJ1-2, with TRBD1 matching over 8 bases. CDR1 ENHRY and CDR2 SYGVKD come from the germline V gene. This CDR3 region has 15 residues. V trimming: 5 bases; J trimming: 3 bases; junction bases outside the gene matches: 8. Here the CDR3 reads CAISLQGVGDYGYTF. For the CDR3, the DNA is TGTGCCATCAGTTTACAGGGGGTCGGTGACTATGGCTACACCTTC.

The chain employs TRBV10-3 and TRBJ1-2; the D is unclear. The germline gives CDR1 ENHRY, CDR2 SYGVKD. The CDR3 sequence is 15 residues long. The V and J ends lost 4 bases and 8 bases respectively, with 20 bases between them. For the CDR3, the DNA is TGTGCCATCAGTGGGACGATGGAAAGGATAGGAGGCTACACCTTC. It yields the protein CAISGTMERIGGYTF.

DNA for the CDR3: TGTGCCAGCAGTTTCGGGACTAGCGGGGAAGAGACCCAGTACTTC. Its protein product is CASSFGTSGEETQYF. This chain joins TRBV7-2 and TRBJ2-5; 13 bases are a match to TRBD2. J gave up 3 bases and V 6 bases, and 4 bases lay outside the gene matches. Germline CDR1 and CDR2: SGHTA and FQGNSA. CDR3 size: 15 residues.

In DNA, the CDR3 is TGTGCCTGGAGAAGGATTAACTATGGCTACACCTTC. It translates to CAWRRINYGYTF. The rearrangement joins TRBV30 to TRBJ1-2, with D unresolved. Trimming took 3 bases from V and 1 from J, leaving 6 bases between them. The CDR3 length is 12 residues. Germline assignment: CDR1 GTSNPN and CDR2 SVGIG (reference sequence).

This clonotype was counted once. A much larger clonotype is one base distant, so this may be a read error. The V call is TRBV10-3, the J call TRBJ2-5; maybe TRBD2 (5 bases). Trimming stripped 8 bases from V and 5 bases from J, with 15 bases between. Germline CDR1 ENHRY, CDR2 SYGVKD. This CDR3 has 13 residues. The CDR3 here is CAIAGLIGETQYF. In DNA form, the CDR3 reads TGTGCCATCGCGGGCCTCATCGGGGAGACCCAGTACTTC.

This clonotype was detected ten times or more. This chain joins TRBV29-1 and TRBJ1-3; no reliable D call. CDR1 is SQVTM, CDR2 ANQGSEA, per germline. V lost 5 bases, J lost 1 base, and 9 bases lay in between. This CDR3 is 13 amino acids long. The CDR3 loop reads CSVLAASGNTIYF. The CDR3 DNA is TGCAGCGTTTTAGCAGCGTCTGGAAACACCATATATTTT.

At least ten counts were recorded for this clonotype. This sequence joins TRBV7-9 and TRBJ2-7; no firm D call. Germline V lookup: CDR1 SEHNR, CDR2 FQNEAQ (reference sequence). This CDR3 has 13 amino acids. Trimming took 0 bases from V and 2 from J, leaving 5 bases between them. CDR3 sequence (DNA): TGTGCCAGCAGCTTAGCGAGAGCCTACGAGCAGTACTTC. It translates to CASSLARAYEQYF.

This clonotype was recorded at least ten times. V gene TRBV2 combines with J gene TRBJ1-6; D is unclear. Trimming pared 7 bases from V and 7 bases from J, leaving 11 bases between. This CDR3 region has 13 residues. The germline CDR1 and CDR2 sequences are SNHLY and FYNNEI. This CDR3 is CASIFHENSPLHF. In nucleotides, the CDR3 is TGTGCCAGCATTTTCCACGAGAATTCACCCCTCCACTTT.

This rearrangement joins TRBV9 to TRBJ1-5; 9 bases match TRBD1. The CDR3 spans 16 residues. Germline V gene data show CDR1 as SGDLS and CDR2 as YYNGEE. The V gene end was trimmed by 0 bases and the J gene end by 3 bases; junction bases not matched to a gene: 4. CDR3 loop: CASSVVGQGHNQPQHF. The DNA for the CDR3 is TGTGCCAGCAGCGTAGTCGGACAGGGGCACAATCAGCCCCAGCATTTT.

This clonotype occurred a few times. J is TRBJ2-7 and V is TRBV25-1; 12 positions match TRBD1. After removal of 8 bases from V and 4 bases from J, the junction contained 9 bases not matched to a gene. Germline V CDR1 and CDR2: MGHDK, SYGVNS. The CDR3 contains 15 residues. The CDR3 is CASSRGTGGWYEQYF. The CDR3 DNA is TGTGCCAGCTCACGCGGGACAGGGGGCTGGTACGAGCAGTACTTC.

To note about this clonotype: A clone one base away is much larger, so this may be a read error. V usage is TRBV7-9 and J usage is TRBJ1-2, with D possibly being TRBD1 (5 bases). The CDR3 spans 13 residues. Germline CDR1 reads SEHNR; CDR2 reads FQNEAQ (reference sequence). The CDR3 loop is CATRSGTTYGYTF. The CDR3 DNA sequence: TGCGCCACCAGATCGGGGACGACCTATGGCTACACCTTC.

The chain carries TRBV5-8 and TRBJ2-7; D unresolved. Germline V gives CDR1 SGHTS, CDR2 YDEGEE. This CDR3 is 13 amino acids long. V lost 1 base, J lost 4 bases, and 9 bases lay in between. CDR3 protein: CASSLRRRYEQYF. The CDR3 DNA reads TGTGCCAGCAGCTTGCGGCGGCGGTACGAGCAGTACTTC.

This clonotype was seen repeatedly, ten times or more. V is TRBV7-2 and J is TRBJ1-2, with TRBD1 as a possible D gene (6 bases). Germline assignment: CDR1 SGHTA and CDR2 FQGNSA. V lost 4 bases to trimming and J lost 2 bases, with 11 bases between them. This CDR3 is 14 amino acids long. CDR3 sequence (DNA): TGTGCCAGCAGCTCGGACAGAGCGAACTATGGCTACACCTTC. This encodes CASSSDRANYGYTF.

The table lists this clonotype with many counts. This rearrangement joins TRBV2 to TRBJ1-6; D may be TRBD1 (5 bases). The germline V and J ends were trimmed by 6 bases and 9 bases, with 27 bases remaining between them. CDR1 and CDR2 from the germline V gene are SNHLY and FYNNEI. The CDR3 has 18 amino acids. As DNA, the CDR3 is TGTGCCAGCAGCCCGGGACCGAAGAGTTCCTCGGCAGCTTCACCCCTCCACTTT. Its translation: CASSPGPKSSSAASPLHF.

The chain recombines TRBV29-1 with TRBJ2-7, with 11 nucleotides matching TRBD1. V lost 5 bases and J lost 0; bases outside the gene matches: 3. The CDR3 runs to 14 residues. Germline V lookup: CDR1 SQVTM, CDR2 ANQGSEA. The DNA of the CDR3 is TGCAGCGTTTCCGGGACAGGGGGCTCCTACGAGCAGTACTTC. Translation gives CSVSGTGGSYEQYF.

The chain employs TRBV6-5 and TRBJ2-7, with 8 positions matching TRBD2. This CDR3 region has 15 residues. CDR1 and CDR2 from the germline V gene are MNHEY and SVGAGI. V shed 6 bases, J shed 5 bases, and the junction held 12 bases outside the gene matches. CDR3 DNA sequence: TGTGCCAGCAGAAATGGACTAGCTTATCAAAACGAGCAGTACTTC. Translating gives CASRNGLAYQNEQYF.

This clonotype was detected ten times or more. The chain links TRBV24-1 to TRBJ1-5; 9 bases line up with TRBD1. CDR3 size: 15 residues. Germline CDR1 is KGHDR and CDR2 is SFDVKD. With 3 bases clipped from V and 9 bases from J, the junction kept 8 bases outside the gene matches. CDR3 amino acids: CATSDHTGGVGPQHF. CDR3 in DNA: TGTGCCACCAGTGATCATACAGGGGGCGTAGGGCCCCAGCATTTT.

This clonotype was seen at least ten times. This chain uses TRBV24-1 with TRBJ2-5; D is perhaps TRBD2 (5 bases). Trimming pared 6 bases from V and 4 bases from J, leaving 20 bases between. Germline lookup yields CDR1 KGHDR and CDR2 SFDVKD. This CDR3 comprises 16 residues. The CDR3 region has the DNA TGTGCCACCAGTCAAAAGTGGCCGGACTGGGGAGAGACCCAGTACTTC. Protein: CATSQKWPDWGETQYF.